Sequencing of this T cell receptor beta chain was carried out in a study of T cells after yellow fever vaccination. About the study: With SMART-Seq v4 Ultra Low Input, the fractions containing low cell numbers were prepared.

Trimming took off 7 bases at V and 2 bases at J, with 5 bases between the two ends. This CDR3 contains 11 residues. The germline CDR1 and CDR2 sequences are SNHLY and FYNNEI. TCRdb called the 5' RACE reads again in MiXCR, with one record for every CDR3 protein. The sample comprises hundreds of thousands of distinct CDR3 sequences, more than 9% of which are singletons, and about 15% rests with the top ten. This clonotype came up many times. What it binds is not known. Study-level findings and limits: Although the secondary response was weaker, it peaked faster, at day 5 versus 15.

The sequence derives from a man aged 30 to 45 who received the YFV17D yellow fever vaccine. This sequence joins TRBV2 and TRBJ2-5; D is uncertain. Sample: PBMCs, taken on the day of the yellow fever booster vaccination. The CDR3 coding sequence is TGTGCCAGCACGCCTCAAGAGACCCAGTACTTC. Amino acids: CASTPQETQYF.